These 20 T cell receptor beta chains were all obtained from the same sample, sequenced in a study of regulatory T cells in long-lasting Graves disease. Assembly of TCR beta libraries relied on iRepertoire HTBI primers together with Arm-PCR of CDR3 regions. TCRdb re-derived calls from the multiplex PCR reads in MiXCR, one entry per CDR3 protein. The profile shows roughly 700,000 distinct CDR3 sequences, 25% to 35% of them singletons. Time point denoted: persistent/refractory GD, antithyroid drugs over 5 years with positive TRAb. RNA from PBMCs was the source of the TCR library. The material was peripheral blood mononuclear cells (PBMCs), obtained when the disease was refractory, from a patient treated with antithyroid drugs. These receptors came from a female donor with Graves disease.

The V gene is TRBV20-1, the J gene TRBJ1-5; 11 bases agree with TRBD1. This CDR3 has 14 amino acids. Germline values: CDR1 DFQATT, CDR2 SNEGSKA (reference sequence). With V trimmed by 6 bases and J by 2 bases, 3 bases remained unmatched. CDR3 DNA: TGCAGTGCAACGGGACAGGGGGGCAATCAGCCCCAGCATTTT. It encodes CSATGQGGNQPQHF.

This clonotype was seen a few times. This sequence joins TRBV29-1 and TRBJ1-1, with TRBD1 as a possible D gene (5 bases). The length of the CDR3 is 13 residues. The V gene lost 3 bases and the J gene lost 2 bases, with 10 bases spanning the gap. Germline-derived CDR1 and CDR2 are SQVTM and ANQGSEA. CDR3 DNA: TGCAGCGTTGAGTTAGGGGATAACACTGAAGCTTTCTTT. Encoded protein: CSVELGDNTEAFF.

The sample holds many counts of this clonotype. The CDR3 region is CASSGTGRETQYF. CDR3 bases: TGTGCCAGCAGTGGGACAGGGAGGGAGACCCAGTACTTC. The chain recombines TRBV6-2 or TRBV6-3 with TRBJ2-5; 9 nucleotides match TRBD1. Germline V lookup: CDR1 MNHEY, CDR2 SVGEGT. The CDR3 sequence is 13 residues long. V lost 5 bases, J lost 5 bases, and 3 bases stayed unmatched.

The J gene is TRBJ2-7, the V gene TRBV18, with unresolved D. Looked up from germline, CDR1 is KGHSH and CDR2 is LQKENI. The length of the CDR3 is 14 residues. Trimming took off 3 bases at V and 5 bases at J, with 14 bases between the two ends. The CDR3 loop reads CASSPVSVTHEQYF. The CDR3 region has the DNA TGTGCCAGCTCACCCGTTTCGGTCACCCACGAGCAGTACTTC.

The CDR3 loop is CASSQDAGINEKLFF. As DNA, the CDR3 is TGTGCCAGCAGCCAAGACGCAGGGATTAATGAAAAACTGTTTTTT. This rearrangement joins TRBV5-6 to TRBJ1-4, with TRBD1 as a possible D gene (5 bases). CDR3 length equals 15 residues. The V gene's germline CDR1 is SGHDT and CDR2 YYEEEE. Trimming removed 4 bases at V and 4 bases at J, with 14 bases between.

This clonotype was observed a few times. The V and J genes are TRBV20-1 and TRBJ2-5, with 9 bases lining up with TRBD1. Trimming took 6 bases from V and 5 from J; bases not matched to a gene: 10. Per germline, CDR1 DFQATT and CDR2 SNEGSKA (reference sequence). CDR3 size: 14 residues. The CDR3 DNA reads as TGCAGTGCGCAGACAGGGGGGACCGAGGAGACCCAGTACTTC. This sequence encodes CSAQTGGTEETQYF.

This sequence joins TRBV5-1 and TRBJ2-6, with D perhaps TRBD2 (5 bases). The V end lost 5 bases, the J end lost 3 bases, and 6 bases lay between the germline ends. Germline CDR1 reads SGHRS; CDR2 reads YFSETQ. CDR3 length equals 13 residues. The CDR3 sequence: CASRAGGANVLTF. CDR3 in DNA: TGCGCCAGCAGGGCGGGTGGGGCCAACGTCCTGACTTTC.

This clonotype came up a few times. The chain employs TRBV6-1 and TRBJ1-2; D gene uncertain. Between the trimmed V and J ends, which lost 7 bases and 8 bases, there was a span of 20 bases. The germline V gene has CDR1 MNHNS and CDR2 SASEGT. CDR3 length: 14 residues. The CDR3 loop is CASTGRGFTIGYTF. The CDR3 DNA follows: TGTGCCAGCACCGGCCGAGGGTTCACTATAGGCTACACCTTC.

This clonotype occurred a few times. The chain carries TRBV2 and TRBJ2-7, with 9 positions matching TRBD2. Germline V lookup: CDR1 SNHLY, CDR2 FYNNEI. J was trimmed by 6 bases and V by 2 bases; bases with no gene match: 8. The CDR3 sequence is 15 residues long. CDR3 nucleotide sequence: TGTGCCAGCAGTGAAACGGCGGGAGGGCTCGGCGAGCAGTACTTC. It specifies CASSETAGGLGEQYF.

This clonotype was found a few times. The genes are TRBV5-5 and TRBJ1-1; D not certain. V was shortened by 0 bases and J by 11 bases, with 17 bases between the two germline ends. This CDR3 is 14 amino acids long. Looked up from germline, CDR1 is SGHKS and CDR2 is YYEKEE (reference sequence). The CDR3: CASSLASSTVEAFF. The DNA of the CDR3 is TGTGCCAGCAGCTTGGCTTCCTCGACGGTGGAGGCTTTCTTT.

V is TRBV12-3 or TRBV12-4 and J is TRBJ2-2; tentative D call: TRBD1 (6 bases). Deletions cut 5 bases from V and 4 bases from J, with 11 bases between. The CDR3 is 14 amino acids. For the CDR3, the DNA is TGTGCCAGCAGTCTCTTGACAGGCACCGGGGAGCTGTTTTTT. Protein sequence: CASSLLTGTGELFF.

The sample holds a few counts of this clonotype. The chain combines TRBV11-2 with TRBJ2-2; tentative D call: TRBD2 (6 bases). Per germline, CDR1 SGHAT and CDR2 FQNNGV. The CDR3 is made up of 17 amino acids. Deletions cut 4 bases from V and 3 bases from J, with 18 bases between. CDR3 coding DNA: TGTGCCAGCAGCTCCAGAGGGGTAGCGGAGGACACCGGGGAGCTGTTTTTT. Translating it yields CASSSRGVAEDTGELFF.

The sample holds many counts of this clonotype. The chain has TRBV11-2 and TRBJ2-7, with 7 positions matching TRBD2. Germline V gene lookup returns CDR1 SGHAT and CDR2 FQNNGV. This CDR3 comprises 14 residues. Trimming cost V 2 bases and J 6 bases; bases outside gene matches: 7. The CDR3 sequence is CASSLRPGGGEQYF. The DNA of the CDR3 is TGTGCCAGCAGCTTACGGCCGGGAGGTGGCGAGCAGTACTTC.

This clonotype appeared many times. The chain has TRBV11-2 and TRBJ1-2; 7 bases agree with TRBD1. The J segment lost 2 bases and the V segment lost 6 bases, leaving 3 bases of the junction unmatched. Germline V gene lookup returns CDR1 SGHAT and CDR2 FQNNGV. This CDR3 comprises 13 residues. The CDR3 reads CASRRGQNYGYTF. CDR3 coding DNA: TGTGCCAGCAGACGGGGACAGAACTATGGCTACACCTTC.

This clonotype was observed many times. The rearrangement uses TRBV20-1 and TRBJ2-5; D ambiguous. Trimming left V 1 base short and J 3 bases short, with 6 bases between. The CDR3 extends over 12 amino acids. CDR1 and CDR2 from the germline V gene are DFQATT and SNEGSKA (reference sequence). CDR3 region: CSARVGKETQYF. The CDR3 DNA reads TGCAGTGCTAGAGTGGGGAAAGAGACCCAGTACTTC.

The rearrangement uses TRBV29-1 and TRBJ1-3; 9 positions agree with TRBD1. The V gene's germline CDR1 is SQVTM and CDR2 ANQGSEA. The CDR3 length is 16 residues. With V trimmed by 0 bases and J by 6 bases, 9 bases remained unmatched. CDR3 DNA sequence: TGCAGCGTTGAAGATCCGGGACAGGGACTCGAAAACACCATATATTTT. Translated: CSVEDPGQGLENTIYF.

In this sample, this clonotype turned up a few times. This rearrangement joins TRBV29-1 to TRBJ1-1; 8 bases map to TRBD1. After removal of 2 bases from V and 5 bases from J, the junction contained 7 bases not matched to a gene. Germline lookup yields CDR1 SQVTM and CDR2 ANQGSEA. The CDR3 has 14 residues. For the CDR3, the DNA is TGCAGCGTTGAAAGGGGCGGACAGGGTACTGAAGCTTTCTTT. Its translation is CSVERGGQGTEAFF.

CDR3 coding DNA: TGTGCCAGCAGTTTGGCAGGGAAGGTCTACGAGCAGTACTTC. The encoded protein is CASSLAGKVYEQYF. V is TRBV6-1 and J is TRBJ2-7, with D possibly matching TRBD1 (5 bases). V gave up 5 bases and J gave up 3 bases, with 14 bases separating them. CDR1 MNHNS and CDR2 SASEGT come from the germline V gene. There are 14 residues in the CDR3.

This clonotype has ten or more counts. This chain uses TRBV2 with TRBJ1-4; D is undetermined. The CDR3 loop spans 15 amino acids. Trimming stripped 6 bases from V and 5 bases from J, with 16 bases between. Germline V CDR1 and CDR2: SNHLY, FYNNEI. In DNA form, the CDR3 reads TGTGCCAGCAGGGTTACTCGACAACAAAATGAAAAACTGTTTTTT. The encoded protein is CASRVTRQQNEKLFF.

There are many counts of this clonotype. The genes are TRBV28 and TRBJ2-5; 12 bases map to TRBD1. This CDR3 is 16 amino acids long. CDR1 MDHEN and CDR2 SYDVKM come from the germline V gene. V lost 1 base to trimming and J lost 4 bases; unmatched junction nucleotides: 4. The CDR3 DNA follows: TGTGCCAGCAGTTTATACCGGGACAGGGGGCCAGAGACCCAGTACTTC. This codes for CASSLYRDRGPETQYF.